The 19 T cell receptor beta chains presented below share a single source sample, sequenced in a study of CD8 T cells in Susac syndrome. Random hexamers were used to reverse transcribe an amount of roughly 0.5 to 1 ug RNA. TCRdb reprocessed the immunoSEQ multiplex PCR reads with MiXCR, giving one entry per CDR3 protein. The table has 100,000 to 150,000 distinct CDR3 sequences, roughly 76% seen once. Sequencing was carried out using CD8+ T cells from PBMCs. These receptor sequences come from a human donor with multiple sclerosis.

V is TRBV20-1 and J is TRBJ2-2, with TRBD2 identical over 7 bases. Germline CDR1 and CDR2: DFQATT and SNEGSKA (reference sequence). This CDR3 comprises 14 residues. The ends lost 1 base at V and 4 bases at J; junction bases unmatched: 3. The CDR3 bases are TGCAGTGCTAGAGTTCCGGGGGGCACCGGGGAGCTGTTTTTT. This gives the protein CSARVPGGTGELFF.

The chain is built from TRBV19 and TRBJ2-3; 7 nucleotides line up with TRBD2. The CDR3 has 15 residues. Germline CDR1 LNHDA, CDR2 SQIVND (reference sequence). V was pared by 6 bases and J by 4 bases, with 10 bases of the junction left unmatched. The CDR3 loop reads CASSPMAGVPDTQYF. In DNA, the CDR3 is TGTGCCAGTAGCCCCATGGCGGGAGTACCAGATACGCAGTATTTT.

The chain carries TRBV15 and TRBJ1-1, with a tentative D call TRBD1 (5 bases). Germline V gene lookup returns CDR1 LNHNV and CDR2 YYDKDF (reference sequence). The CDR3 length is 15 residues. Trimming took 6 bases from V and 5 from J, leaving 19 bases between them. The CDR3: CATRALRGRGTEAFF. For the CDR3, the DNA is TGTGCCACCAGAGCCCTCCGGGGGAGAGGGACTGAAGCTTTCTTT.

The chain employs TRBV20-1 and TRBJ2-1, with TRBD2 matching 10 bases. The CDR3 spans 17 residues. Germline V gene lookup returns CDR1 DFQATT and CDR2 SNEGSKA (reference sequence). The J segment lost 3 bases and the V segment lost 1 base, leaving 9 bases of the junction unmatched. CDR3 bases: TGCAGTGCTAGAGGGAGTTCCGGGACTAGCGTCTACAATGAGCAGTTCTTC. Protein product: CSARGSSGTSVYNEQFF.

The chain couples TRBV6-5 to TRBJ1-1; maybe TRBD1 (6 bases). The germline V gene encodes CDR1 MNHEY and CDR2 SVGAGI. V lost 2 bases to trimming and J lost 3 bases, with 13 bases between them. CDR3 length equals 15 residues. CDR3 bases: TGTGCCAGCAGTTACACAGGACAGTATCACACTGAAGCTTTCTTT. The encoded protein is CASSYTGQYHTEAFF.

The chain has TRBV28 and TRBJ2-7; D not certain. From germline, CDR1 is MDHEN and CDR2 SYDVKM. V lost 7 bases and J 2 bases, leaving 15 bases between the germline ends. There are 14 residues in the CDR3. CDR3 region: CASKAGDLAYEQYF. In nucleotides, the CDR3 is TGTGCCAGCAAAGCCGGTGATTTAGCCTACGAGCAGTACTTC.

The rearrangement joins TRBV7-6 to TRBJ2-7; D gene unclear. V lost 0 bases and J 0 bases, leaving 9 bases between the germline ends. This CDR3 spans 15 amino acids. Germline loops: CDR1 SGHVS, CDR2 FNYEAQ. The CDR3 DNA follows: TGTGCCAGCAGCTTAGCGGGGATCAACTCCTACGAGCAGTACTTC. Its protein product is CASSLAGINSYEQYF.

The chain joins TRBV4-1 to TRBJ2-2; no definite D call. V was shortened by 3 bases and J by 4 bases, with 6 bases between the two germline ends. The CDR3 loop spans 13 amino acids. Looked up from germline, CDR1 is MGHRA and CDR2 is YSYEKL. The CDR3 coding sequence is TGCGCCAGCAGCCACGGCAGCACCGGGGAGCTGTTTTTT. Residues: CASSHGSTGELFF.

Only a few counts were recorded for this clonotype. The gene calls are TRBV6-5 and TRBJ2-3; 9 positions match TRBD2. The V gene's germline CDR1 is MNHEY and CDR2 SVGAGI. This CDR3 is built from 15 residues. Trimming removed 4 bases from V and 1 base from J; junction bases left unmatched: 3. In DNA form, the CDR3 reads TGTGCCAGCAGTTCCGTAGCGGGAGGCACAGATACGCAGTATTTT. It codes for CASSSVAGGTDTQYF.

The chain recombines TRBV5-5 with TRBJ1-1; D may be TRBD1 (5 bases). Trimming took off 2 bases at V and 4 bases at J, with 12 bases between the two ends. The CDR3 sequence is 14 residues long. Germline CDR1 reads SGHKS; CDR2 reads YYEKEE (reference sequence). In DNA, the CDR3 is TGTGCCAGCAGCTTAAAACAGGAGGGCACTGAAGCTTTCTTT. Protein sequence: CASSLKQEGTEAFF.

This chain uses TRBV20-1 with TRBJ1-4, with a tentative D call TRBD1 (5 bases). Trimming took 3 bases from V and 6 from J, leaving 14 bases between them. CDR3 length: 14 amino acids. The germline gives CDR1 DFQATT, CDR2 SNEGSKA (reference sequence). CDR3 amino acids: CSARTQGDYEKLFF. As DNA, the CDR3 is TGCAGTGCTAGGACGCAGGGAGACTATGAAAAACTGTTTTTT.

The rearrangement joins TRBV5-6 to TRBJ1-2; no clear D. The CDR3 spans 11 residues. The germline gives CDR1 SGHDT, CDR2 YYEEEE. V was shortened by 4 bases and J by 10 bases, with 11 bases between the two germline ends. The CDR3 nucleotides read TGTGCCAGCAGCGCGGGTCTGTCCTACACCTTC. Protein: CASSAGLSYTF. Drawing the rest from reference TRBV5-6 and TRBJ1-2, the complete variable domain is DAGVTQSPTHLIKTRGQQVTLRCSPKSGHDTVSWYQQALGQGPQFIFQYYEEEERQRGNFPDRFSGHQFPNYSSELNVNALLLGDSALYLCASSAGLSYTFGSGTRLTVV.

This chain connects TRBV27 to TRBJ1-1; the D is unclear. V dropped 8 bases and J dropped 2 bases, with 9 bases sitting between them. The CDR3 has 12 amino acids. Germline loops: CDR1 MNHEY, CDR2 SMNVEV (reference sequence). The CDR3 region has the DNA TGTGCCAGCTACGGCCATAACACTGAAGCTTTCTTT. Encoded protein: CASYGHNTEAFF.

The genes are TRBV19 and TRBJ2-3; a weak D match, TRBD2 (5 bases). V shed 5 bases and J shed 1 base, with 13 bases lying between them. Per germline, CDR1 LNHDA and CDR2 SQIVND (reference sequence). CDR3 length: 15 residues. DNA of the CDR3: TGTGCCAGTAGTCGGCTAGCATCAGGCACAGATACGCAGTATTTT. It encodes CASSRLASGTDTQYF.

This CDR3 reads CASSYTGPLFREQYV. In DNA, the CDR3 is TGTGCCAGCAGTTATACAGGGCCACTCTTCAGGGAGCAGTACGTC. The chain carries TRBV6-1 and TRBJ2-7, with a possible D match to TRBD1 (6 bases). V was cut by 5 bases and J by 7 bases, with 21 bases left in between. The CDR3 runs 15 residues. The germline V gene encodes CDR1 MNHNS and CDR2 SASEGT.

V gene TRBV24-1 combines with J gene TRBJ1-2, with TRBD1 as a possible D gene (5 bases). V was shortened by 0 bases and J by 6 bases, with 10 bases between the two germline ends. Germline V lookup: CDR1 KGHDR, CDR2 SFDVKD. The CDR3 extends over 14 amino acids. The CDR3 DNA follows: TGTGCCACCAGTGATTTGGGAGGGGAGGATGGCTACACCTTC. Protein sequence: CATSDLGGEDGYTF.

J is TRBJ2-1 and V is TRBV7-6; 8 bases are a match to TRBD2. Trimming at V came to 5 bases and at J to 10 bases, leaving 16 bases not matched to a gene. The CDR3 loop spans 16 amino acids. CDR1 is SGHVS and CDR2 is FNYEAQ in the germline V gene. The chain's CDR3 is CASSPTGTSVLREQFF. CDR3 bases: TGTGCCAGCAGCCCCACCGGGACTAGTGTTCTCAGGGAGCAGTTCTTC.

This chain links TRBV6-6 with TRBJ2-5, with 11 bases that match TRBD2. This CDR3 has 16 residues. J was trimmed by 3 bases and V by 1 base; bases with no gene match: 4. Germline lookup yields CDR1 MNHNY and CDR2 SVGAGI (reference sequence). The CDR3 sequence: CASSYWGSGGEETQYF. CDR3 coding DNA: TGTGCCAGCAGTTACTGGGGTAGCGGGGGGGAAGAGACCCAGTACTTC.

Points on this clonotype: This may arise from a read error, as a much more abundant clone is one base away. The V gene is TRBV28, the J gene TRBJ2-7; D is possibly TRBD2 (5 bases). The CDR3 runs to 15 residues. The germline V gene encodes CDR1 MDHEN and CDR2 SYDVKM. Trimming pared 5 bases from V and 0 bases from J, leaving 14 bases between. CDR3 DNA sequence: TGTGCCAGCAGTCCCGGGCAGACTATCTCCTACGAGCAGTACTTC. Encoded protein: CASSPGQTISYEQYF.